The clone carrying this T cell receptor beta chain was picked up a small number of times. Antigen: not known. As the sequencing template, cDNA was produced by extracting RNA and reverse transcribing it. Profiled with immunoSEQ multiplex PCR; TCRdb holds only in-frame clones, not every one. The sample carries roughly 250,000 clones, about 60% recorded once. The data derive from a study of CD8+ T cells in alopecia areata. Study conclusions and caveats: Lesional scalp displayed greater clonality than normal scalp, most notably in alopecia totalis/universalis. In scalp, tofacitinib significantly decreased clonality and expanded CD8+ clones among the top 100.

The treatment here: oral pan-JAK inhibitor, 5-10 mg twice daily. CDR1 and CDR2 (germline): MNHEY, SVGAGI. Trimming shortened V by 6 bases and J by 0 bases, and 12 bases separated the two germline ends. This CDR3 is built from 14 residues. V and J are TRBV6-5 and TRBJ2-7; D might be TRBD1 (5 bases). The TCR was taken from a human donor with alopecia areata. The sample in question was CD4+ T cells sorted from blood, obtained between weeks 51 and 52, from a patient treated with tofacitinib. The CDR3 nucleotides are TGTGCCAGCAGGATTGGGGCCTCCTCCTACGAGCAGTACTTC. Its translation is CASRIGASSYEQYF.